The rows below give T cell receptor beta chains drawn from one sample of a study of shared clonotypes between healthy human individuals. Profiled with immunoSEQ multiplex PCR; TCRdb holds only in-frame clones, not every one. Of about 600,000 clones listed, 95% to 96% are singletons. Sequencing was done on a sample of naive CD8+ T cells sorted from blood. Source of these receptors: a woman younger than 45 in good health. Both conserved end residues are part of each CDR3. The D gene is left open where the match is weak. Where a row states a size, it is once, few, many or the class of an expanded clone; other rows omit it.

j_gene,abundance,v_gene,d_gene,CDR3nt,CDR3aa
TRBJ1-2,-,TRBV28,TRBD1,TGTGCCAGCAGTATACCGGACAGGGAAGGGGGCGGCTACACCTTC,CASSIPDREGGGYTF
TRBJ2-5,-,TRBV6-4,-,TGTGCCAGCAGTGACCCCGGTCCGGGACAACAGTACCAAGAGACCCAGTACTTC,CASSDPGPGQQYQETQYF
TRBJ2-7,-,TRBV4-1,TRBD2,TGCGCCAGCAGCCAAGAACTAGCGGGAGGCTCCTACGAGCAGTACTTC,CASSQELAGGSYEQYF
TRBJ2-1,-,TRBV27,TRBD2,TGTGCCAGCAGTCCCGGGACTAGCGGGAGGGGTAACCGCAGGGTCTTC,CASSPGTSGRGNRRVF
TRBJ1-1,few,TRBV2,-,TGTGCCAGCAGTGCGGGCAGGAACACTGAAGCTTTCTTT,CASSAGRNTEAFF
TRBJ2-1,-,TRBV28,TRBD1,TGTGCCAGCAGCTATCGACAGGGTAGGAATGAGCAGTTCTTC,CASSYRQGRNEQFF
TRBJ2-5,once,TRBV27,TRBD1,TGTGCCAGCAGTCCAGGACAGGTAGAGACCCAGTACTTC,CASSPGQVETQYF
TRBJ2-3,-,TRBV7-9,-,TGTGCCAGCAGCTTCGTTTTTAAGGGGCCAGATACGCAGTATTTT,CASSFVFKGPDTQYF
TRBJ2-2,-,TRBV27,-,TGTGCCAGCAGTTTATACCCGAGGGGCGGGGAGCTGTTTTTT,CASSLYPRGGELFF
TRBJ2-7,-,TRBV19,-,TGTGCCAGTTCCGGCGGAGCGCGGTACGAGCAGTACTTC,CASSGGARYEQYF
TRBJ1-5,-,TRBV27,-,TGTGCCAGCGGCAGGGGAGGCAATCAGCCCCAGCATTTT,CASGRGGNQPQHF
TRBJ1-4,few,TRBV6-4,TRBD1,TGTGCCAGCAGAGAGACAGGGGACGGAAAACTGTTTTTT,CASRETGDGKLFF
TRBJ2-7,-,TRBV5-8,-,TGTGCCAGCAGCCCGCGACAGGCCCTCCCCTACGAGCAGTACTTC,CASSPRQALPYEQYF
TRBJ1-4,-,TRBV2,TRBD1,TGTGCCAGCAGTGCGGGACAGCCCATCACTAATGAAAAACTGTTTTTT,CASSAGQPITNEKLFF
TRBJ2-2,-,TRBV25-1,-,TGTGCCAGCAGTGAGGTCCCTGGGGAGCTGTTTTTT,CASSEVPGELFF
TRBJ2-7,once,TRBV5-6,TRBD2,TGTGCCAGCAGCTTGACACTAGCGGAGAACTACGAGCAGTACTTC,CASSLTLAENYEQYF
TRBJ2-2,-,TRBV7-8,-,TGTGCCAGCAGCTTAGCGCTAATAGGGGCGGATGCTCCCGAGGACACCGGGGAGCTGTTTTTT,CASSLALIGADAPEDTGELFF
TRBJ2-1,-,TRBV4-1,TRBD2,TGCGCCAGCAGCAGCCTTCGTAGCGGGAGGAGGGATGAGCAGTTCTTC,CASSSLRSGRRDEQFF
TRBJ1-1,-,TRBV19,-,TGTGCCAGTAGTATTTGGGCTGAAGCTTTCTTT,CASSIWAEAFF
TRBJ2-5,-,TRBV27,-,TGTGCCAGCAGTCCGGCGGGACGGCAAGAGACCCAGTACTTC,CASSPAGRQETQYF
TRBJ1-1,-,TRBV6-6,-,TGTGCCAGCAGTTACGAGAGGGATGGCACTGAAGCTTTCTTT,CASSYERDGTEAFF
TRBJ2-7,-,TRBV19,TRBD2,TGTGCCAGTAGTACAACACTAGCGGGAGACTACGAGCAGTACTTC,CASSTTLAGDYEQYF
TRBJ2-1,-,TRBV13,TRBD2,TGTGCCAGCAGCACCGGGACAGGCGTCTCGGGACTAGCGGAGAGCTCCTACAATGAGCAGTTCTTC,CASSTGTGVSGLAESSYNEQFF
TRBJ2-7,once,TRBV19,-,TGTGCCAGTAGAACGAGCGGAGGGTACGAGCAGTACTTC,CASRTSGGYEQYF
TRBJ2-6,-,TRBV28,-,TGTGCCAGCAGTCAAACAGGGTCTCCCAGCTCTGGGGCCAACGTCCTGACTTTC,CASSQTGSPSSGANVLTF
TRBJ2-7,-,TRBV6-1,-,TGTGCCAGCAGGGGGAAAGGGACTTACGAGCAGTACTTC,CASRGKGTYEQYF
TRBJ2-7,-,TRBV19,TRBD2,TGTGCCAGCGGGGAGGGCTCCTACGAGCAGTACTTC,CASGEGSYEQYF
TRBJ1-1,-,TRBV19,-,TGTGCCAGTAGTATTAATCCCCATGGGAACACTGAAGCTTTCTTT,CASSINPHGNTEAFF
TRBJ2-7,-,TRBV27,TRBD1,TGTGCCAGCAAGGTCGGGACAGGGTACGAGCAGTACTTC,CASKVGTGYEQYF
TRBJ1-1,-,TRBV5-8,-,TGTGCCGGGGGGGACCCTGAAGCTTTCTTT,CAGGDPEAFF
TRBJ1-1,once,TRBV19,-,TGTGCCAGTAGCGCAGGGCCGCTAGGAAACACTGAAGCTTTCTTT,CASSAGPLGNTEAFF
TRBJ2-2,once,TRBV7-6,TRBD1,TGTGCCAGCAGCATCCGGGGACAGCCGAACACCGGGGAGCTGTTTTTT,CASSIRGQPNTGELFF
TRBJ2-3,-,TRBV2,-,TGTGCCAGCAGTGAATACGGACCCACAGATACGCAGTATTTT,CASSEYGPTDTQYF
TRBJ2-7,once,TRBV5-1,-,TGCGCCAGCAGCTTGGAAATGGACCGTGGGGAGCAGTACTTC,CASSLEMDRGEQYF
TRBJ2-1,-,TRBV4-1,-,TGCGCCAGCAGCCCGCCCTCCCGGAGCGGGCAGTTCTTC,CASSPPSRSGQFF
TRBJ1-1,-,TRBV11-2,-,TGTGCCAGCAGCCCCGGGACGTTGAACACTGAAGCTTTCTTT,CASSPGTLNTEAFF
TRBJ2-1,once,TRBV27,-,TGTGCCAGCAGTCCCCCTCGGACGGCCTACAATGAGCAGTTCTTC,CASSPPRTAYNEQFF
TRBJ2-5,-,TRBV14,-,TGTGCCAGCAGAGACAGGCTCGAGACCCAGTACTTC,CASRDRLETQYF
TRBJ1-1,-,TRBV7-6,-,TGTGCCAGCAGCTTAAGTGGGAACACTGAAGCTTTCTTT,CASSLSGNTEAFF
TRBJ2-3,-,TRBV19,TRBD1,TGTGCCAGTAGTATTCTTACGGGACAGGGGTTGGCAGATACGCAGTATTTT,CASSILTGQGLADTQYF
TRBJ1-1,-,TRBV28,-,TGTGCCAGCAGTTTAGCCGTCGGGGCTTCCCTCTCGGAAGCTTTCTTT,CASSLAVGASLSEAFF
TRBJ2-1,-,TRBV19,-,TGTGCCAGTGGGGTCAGCCATGAGCAGTTCTTC,CASGVSHEQFF
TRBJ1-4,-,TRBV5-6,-,TGTGCCAGCAGCTTGGTTAGGGGAAATGAAAAACTGTTTTTT,CASSLVRGNEKLFF
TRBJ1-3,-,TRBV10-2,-,TGCGCCAGCAGTGAACAGGGAAACACCATATATTTT,CASSEQGNTIYF
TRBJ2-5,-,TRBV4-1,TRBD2,TGCGCCAGCAGCGGACTAGCTGGAAAAGAGACCCAGTACTTC,CASSGLAGKETQYF
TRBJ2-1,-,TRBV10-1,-,TGCGCCAGCAGTGGGGACCGGGAGCAGTTCTTC,CASSGDREQFF
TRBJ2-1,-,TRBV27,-,TGTGCCAGCAGTTTAGCGGGAACTATTTACAATGAGCAGTTCTTC,CASSLAGTIYNEQFF
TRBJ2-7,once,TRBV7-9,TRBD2,TGTGCCAGCAGCTATAGCGGGAGATCTTACGAGCAGTACTTC,CASSYSGRSYEQYF
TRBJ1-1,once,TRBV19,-,TGTGCCAGTAGTTTGAGGTTCGGGACTGAAGCTTTCTTT,CASSLRFGTEAFF
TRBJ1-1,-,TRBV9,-,TGTGCCAGCAGCGTATCGGGGGGGACTGGTCTAAACACTGAAGCTTTCTTT,CASSVSGGTGLNTEAFF
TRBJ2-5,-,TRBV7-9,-,TGTGCCAGCAGCTTATGGGACACCAAAGAGACCCAGTACTTC,CASSLWDTKETQYF
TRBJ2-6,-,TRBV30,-,TGTGCCTGGATCCTCGGACGGCACTCTGGGGCCAACGTCCTGACTTTC,CAWILGRHSGANVLTF
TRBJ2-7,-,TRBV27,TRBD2,TGTGCCAGCAGTTTTGGGGGGGGCGAGCAGTACTTC,CASSFGGGEQYF